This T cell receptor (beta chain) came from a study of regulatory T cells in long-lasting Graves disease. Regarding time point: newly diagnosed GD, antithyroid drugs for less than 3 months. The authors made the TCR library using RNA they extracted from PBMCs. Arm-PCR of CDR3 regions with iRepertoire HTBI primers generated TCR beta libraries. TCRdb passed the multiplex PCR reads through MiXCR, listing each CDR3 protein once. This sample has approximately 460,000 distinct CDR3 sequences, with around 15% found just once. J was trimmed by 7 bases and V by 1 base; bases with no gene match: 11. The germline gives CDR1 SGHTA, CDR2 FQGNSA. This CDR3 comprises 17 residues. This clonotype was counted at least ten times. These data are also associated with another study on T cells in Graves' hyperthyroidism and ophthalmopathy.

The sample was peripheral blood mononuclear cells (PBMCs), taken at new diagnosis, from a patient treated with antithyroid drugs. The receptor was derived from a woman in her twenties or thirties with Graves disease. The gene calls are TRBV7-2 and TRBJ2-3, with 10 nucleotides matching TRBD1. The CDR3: CASSLGQGATPLYTQYF. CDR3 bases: TGTGCCAGCAGCTTAGGACAGGGGGCCACCCCCCTCTATACGCAGTATTTT. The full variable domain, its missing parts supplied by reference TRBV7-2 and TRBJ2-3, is GAGVSQSPSNKVTEKGKDVELRCDPISGHTALYWYRQSLGQGLEFLIYFQGNSAPDKSGLPSDRFSAERTGGSVSTLTIQRTQQEDSAVYLCASSLGQGATPLYTQYFGPGTRLTVL.